The clone carrying this TCR beta chain occurred many times. Antigen specificity is unknown. This sample was included in a study of T cells in Graves' hyperthyroidism and ophthalmopathy. Study information: The initial diagnosis was the point when peripheral blood was collected, ahead of any treatment. Study-wide findings and caveats: Among thyroid clonotypes expanded above 0.001, most also appeared in blood.

At first hyperthyroidism diagnosis, before any ophthalmopathy symptoms, the blood sample was collected. Fresh peripheral blood, around 9.3 ml, was the source of the PBMCs. The V end was cut by 1 base, the J end by 6 bases, with 11 bases between. The CDR3 sequence is 13 residues long. Germline-derived CDR1 and CDR2 are SGHRS and YFSETQ. RNA transcripts provided the source from which TCR beta CDR3 regions were amplified. HTBI primers were employed in a first-round RT-PCR of the TCR CDR3. TCRdb passed the multiplex PCR reads through MiXCR, listing each CDR3 protein once. The sample contains under 300,000 distinct CDR3 sequences, around 25% of which appear only once.

The rearrangement joins TRBV5-1 to TRBJ2-7, with D unclear. The receptor's source is a man in his forties or fifties with Graves' hyperthyroidism that later progressed to Graves' ophthalmopathy. Input material: blood. DNA for the CDR3: TGCGCCAGCAGCTTGTTACTGGGAAGCGAGCAGTACTTC. Translating gives CASSLLLGSEQYF.